Presented here are 25 T cell receptor beta chains from one specimen sequenced in a study of T cells in localized non-small cell lung cancer. Data came from immunoSEQ multiplex PCR; TCRdb stores just in-frame clones and leaves some out. The sample gives around 30,000 clones, approximately 90% of which show up once; over 25% is in the top ten. The sample was peripheral blood, taken before any cancer treatment. These receptors all stem from a female donor older than 55 with stage I lung adenocarcinoma.

This clone was picked up one time. The gene calls are TRBV19 and TRBJ1-2, with 9 bases identical to TRBD1. CDR1 is LNHDA and CDR2 is SQIVND in the germline V gene (reference sequence). Germline trimming cut 6 bases from V and 8 bases from J; bases unmatched to any gene: 7. The CDR3 is 13 amino acids. The CDR3 coding sequence is TGTGCCAGTAGGATAACAGGGGGCGAGGGCTACACCTTC. Encoded protein: CASRITGGEGYTF.

The V and J genes are TRBV9 and TRBJ1-2; TRBD1 matches at 7 bases. The CDR3 runs 13 residues. Germline values: CDR1 SGDLS, CDR2 YYNGEE. Trimming took 4 bases from V and 9 from J; bases not matched to a gene: 9. Written as DNA, the CDR3 is TGTGCCAGCAGCTCTCCGGGACAGCCTAGCTACACCTTC. Translating it yields CASSSPGQPSYTF.

The chain carries TRBV28 and TRBJ2-7; D remains unclear. CDR3 length: 11 residues. The V end lost 5 bases, the J end lost 3 bases, and 5 bases lay between the germline ends. Germline V lookup: CDR1 MDHEN, CDR2 SYDVKM. The chain's CDR3 is CASSHYYEQYF. The CDR3 DNA reads as TGTGCCAGCAGTCATTACTACGAGCAGTACTTC.

This clone has just a few counts. The V gene is TRBV2, the J gene TRBJ1-6; TRBD1 matches at 8 bases. Germline V gene sequence: CDR1 SNHLY, CDR2 FYNNEI. J lost 13 bases, V lost 6 bases, and 8 bases had no gene match. The CDR3 has 13 amino acids. The DNA of the CDR3 is TGTGCCAGCAGACCCGGGACAGGATCCCCCCTCCACTTT. This sequence encodes CASRPGTGSPLHF. The full variable domain, with the rest looked up from reference TRBV2 and TRBJ1-6, is EPEVTQTPSHQVTQMGQEVILRCVPISNHLYFYWYRQILGQKVEFLVSFYNNEISEKSEIFDDQFSVERPDGSNFTLKIRSTKLEDSAMYFCASRPGTGSPLHFGNGTRLTVT.

Only one count was recorded for this clone. The chain uses TRBV12-5 and TRBJ1-5; D gene ambiguous. Germline V CDR1 and CDR2: LGHNT, FRNRAP. Trimming removed 0 bases from V and 6 bases from J, with 3 bases in between. The CDR3 spans 12 residues. CDR3 region: CASGLVRQPQHF. The CDR3 DNA follows: TGTGCTAGTGGTTTGGTACGTCAGCCCCAGCATTTT.

V gene TRBV7-8 combines with J gene TRBJ1-1; D not certain. Germline V gives CDR1 SGHVS, CDR2 FQNEAQ. The CDR3 spans 13 residues. The germline V and J ends were trimmed by 2 bases and 3 bases, with 7 bases remaining between them. This CDR3 reads CASSLKWDTEAFF. The DNA of the CDR3 is TGTGCCAGCAGCTTAAAGTGGGACACTGAAGCTTTCTTT.

The chain is built from TRBV18 and TRBJ2-5; 8 bases are a match to TRBD1. Losses at the gene ends were 4 bases for V and 5 bases for J; bases not matched to a gene: 9. The CDR3 runs to 15 residues. Germline CDR1 reads KGHSH; CDR2 reads LQKENI. CDR3 DNA sequence: TGTGCCAGCTCACAGGCGACAGGGGCTGGGGAGACCCAGTACTTC. Translation gives CASSQATGAGETQYF.

The chain couples TRBV7-6 to TRBJ2-7; weak D call: TRBD1 (5 bases). The germline gives CDR1 SGHVS, CDR2 FNYEAQ. V was cut by 1 base and J by 6 bases, with 10 bases left in between. This CDR3 region has 13 residues. The chain's CDR3 is CASSLGGPLEQYF. CDR3 DNA sequence: TGTGCCAGCAGCTTAGGGGGCCCTCTCGAGCAGTACTTC.

This chain links TRBV5-5 with TRBJ2-1, with 9 bases matching TRBD2. The CDR3 contains 14 residues. V dropped 0 bases and J dropped 11; count of bases not matched to a gene: 6. CDR1 SGHKS and CDR2 YYEKEE come from the germline V gene (reference sequence). CDR3: CASSLVPAGGQQFF. The CDR3 nucleotides read TGTGCCAGCAGCTTGGTCCCAGCGGGAGGCCAGCAGTTCTTC.

The V call is TRBV5-5, the J call TRBJ1-5, with 10 positions matching TRBD1. Germline V gene sequence: CDR1 SGHKS, CDR2 YYEKEE (reference sequence). V lost 3 bases and J lost 7; bases outside the gene matches: 7. This CDR3 region has 15 residues. The CDR3 protein is CASSSGTGVGQPQHF. The CDR3 DNA reads as TGTGCCAGCAGCTCCGGGACAGGGGTCGGGCAGCCCCAGCATTTT.

The chain recombines TRBV29-1 with TRBJ2-7; 11 nucleotides match TRBD2. CDR3 size: 15 residues. Germline V gene data show CDR1 as SQVTM and CDR2 as ANQGSEA. Germline trimming cut 4 bases from V and 1 base from J; bases unmatched to any gene: 6. In DNA, the CDR3 is TGCAGCGTTGGCAGAGGACTAGCGGGTTCCTACGAGCAGTACTTC. This codes for CSVGRGLAGSYEQYF.

The chain couples TRBV7-9 to TRBJ2-7; no clear D gene. Between the trimmed V and J ends, which lost 1 base and 4 bases, there was a span of 14 bases. The CDR3 is 15 amino acids. In germline, CDR1 is SEHNR, CDR2 FQNEAQ (reference sequence). The CDR3 coding sequence is TGTGCCAGCAGCTTAGGACAAAATCCTCTTTACGAGCAGTACTTC. It is translated as CASSLGQNPLYEQYF. The variable domain in full, completed from reference TRBV7-9 and TRBJ2-7, reads DTGVSQNPRHKITKRGQNVTFRCDPISEHNRLYWYRQTLGQGPEFLTYFQNEAQLEKSRLLSDRFSAERPKGSFSTLEIQRTEQGDSAMYLCASSLGQNPLYEQYFGPGTRLTVT.

The gene calls are TRBV5-1 and TRBJ1-4, with no clear D. CDR1 is SGHRS, CDR2 YFSETQ, per germline. The CDR3 is 14 residues long. Trimming removed 4 bases from V and 8 bases from J, with 15 bases in between. The CDR3 nucleotides read TGCGCCAGCAGCCAGATCCCAGGAGCCGAAAAACTGTTTTTT. Its translation: CASSQIPGAEKLFF.

The chain links TRBV5-4 to TRBJ2-7; D possibly corresponds to TRBD2 (6 bases). Germline assignment: CDR1 SGHNT and CDR2 YYREEE (reference sequence). V was cut by 4 bases and J by 0 bases, with 11 bases left in between. The CDR3 extends over 14 amino acids. DNA for the CDR3: TGTGCCAGCAGCCCGGACGGGGGCTCCTACGAGCAGTACTTC. It codes for CASSPDGGSYEQYF.

This sequence joins TRBV5-4 and TRBJ2-1; TRBD1 aligns across 8 bases. CDR3 length equals 13 residues. Germline loops: CDR1 SGHNT, CDR2 YYREEE (reference sequence). V lost 5 bases to trimming and J lost 5 bases; unmatched junction nucleotides: 3. The CDR3 reads CASRPDRDNEQFF. The CDR3 nucleotides are TGTGCCAGCAGACCGGACAGGGACAATGAGCAGTTCTTC.

The rearrangement links TRBV2 to TRBJ1-2; D not resolved. Germline V gene data show CDR1 as SNHLY and CDR2 as FYNNEI. Between the trimmed V and J ends, which lost 5 bases and 6 bases, there was a span of 13 bases. CDR3 size: 13 residues. The CDR3 here is CASSISRGDGYTF. CDR3 coding DNA: TGTGCCAGCAGTATATCCCGTGGGGATGGCTACACCTTC.

The chain joins TRBV7-9 to TRBJ1-3; D gene ambiguous. CDR3 size: 17 residues. The germline gives CDR1 SEHNR, CDR2 FQNEAQ (reference sequence). Between the trimmed V and J ends, which lost 3 bases and 1 base, there was a span of 16 bases. The CDR3 DNA reads as TGTGCCAGCAGCTTCGGTACCGTCGGCCGGTCTGGAAACACCATATATTTT. This translates into CASSFGTVGRSGNTIYF. Looking up the rest from reference TRBV7-9 and TRBJ1-3 gives the full variable domain: DTGVSQNPRHKITKRGQNVTFRCDPISEHNRLYWYRQTLGQGPEFLTYFQNEAQLEKSRLLSDRFSAERPKGSFSTLEIQRTEQGDSAMYLCASSFGTVGRSGNTIYFGEGSWLTVV.

This CDR3 reads CASYRDSEHLQPQHF. As DNA, the CDR3 is TGTGCCAGCTACAGGGACTCGGAGCATCTTCAGCCCCAGCATTTT. V usage is TRBV6-1 and J usage is TRBJ1-5; D might be TRBD1 (6 bases). Germline V CDR1 and CDR2: MNHNS, SASEGT. The V and J ends lost 8 bases and 6 bases respectively, with 20 bases between them. CDR3 length: 15 amino acids.

The chain couples TRBV27 to TRBJ2-7; D unclear. This CDR3 has 14 residues. Germline CDR1 is MNHEY and CDR2 is SMNVEV (reference sequence). V dropped 6 bases and J dropped 6 bases, with 18 bases sitting between them. CDR3 sequence: CASRAEDVLGEQYF. Written as DNA, the CDR3 is TGTGCCAGCAGGGCCGAGGACGTACTGGGCGAGCAGTACTTC.

The chain couples TRBV5-1 to TRBJ2-1, with a tentative D call TRBD1 (6 bases). The CDR3 runs to 15 residues. The ends were cut back, 3 bases at V and 1 base at J, with 11 bases in the middle. From germline, CDR1 is SGHRS and CDR2 YFSETQ. CDR3 residues: CASSSDSQSYNEQFF. The CDR3 DNA follows: TGCGCCAGCAGCTCGGACAGTCAGTCCTACAATGAGCAGTTCTTC. Supplemented by reference TRBV5-1 and TRBJ2-1, the full variable domain reads KAGVTQTPRYLIKTRGQQVTLSCSPISGHRSVSWYQQTPGQGLQFLFEYFSETQRNKGNFPGRFSGRQFSNSRSEMNVSTLELGDSALYLCASSSDSQSYNEQFFGPGTRLTVL.

V is TRBV27 and J is TRBJ2-3; no firm D call. The CDR3 sequence is 15 residues long. Germline values: CDR1 MNHEY, CDR2 SMNVEV (reference sequence). V was trimmed by 2 bases and J by 2 bases, leaving 11 bases between them. In DNA, the CDR3 is TGTGCCAGCAGTTTAAACCCCATAGCCACAGATACGCAGTATTTT. It codes for CASSLNPIATDTQYF.

A word on this clone: Other DNA variants within this sample encode the same CDR3. The chain carries TRBV2 and TRBJ1-1, with D maybe TRBD1 (5 bases). Trimming cost V 3 bases and J 2 bases, with 7 bases left between them. This CDR3 comprises 13 residues. Germline CDR1 SNHLY, CDR2 FYNNEI. The CDR3 loop is CASSEGGNTEAFF. For the CDR3, the DNA is TGTGCCAGCAGTGAGGGGGGTAACACTGAAGCTTTCTTT.

There are a few counts of this clone. This chain joins TRBV4-2 and TRBJ2-7; D possibly uses TRBD1 or TRBD2 (5 bases each). Deletions cut 1 base from V and 3 bases from J, with 10 bases between. The CDR3 spans 14 residues. CDR1 and CDR2 from the germline V gene are LGHNA and YNFKEQ. CDR3 loop: CASSQGLGDYEQYF. In nucleotides, the CDR3 is TGTGCCAGCAGCCAAGGTCTGGGGGACTACGAGCAGTACTTC.

Concerning this clone: The sample has other DNA sequences that encode this CDR3 too. The rearrangement links TRBV29-1 to TRBJ2-7, with D maybe TRBD2 (6 bases). V lost 4 bases, J lost 2 bases, and 6 bases lay in between. CDR1 SQVTM and CDR2 ANQGSEA come from the germline V gene. The CDR3 contains 11 residues. In DNA, the CDR3 is TGCAGCGTTGGGGGGGCCTACGAGCAGTACTTC. It codes for CSVGGAYEQYF.

In its sample, this clone was seen once. The chain recombines TRBV19 with TRBJ2-7; D gene unclear. Trimming shortened V by 3 bases and J by 3 bases, and 9 bases separated the two germline ends. The CDR3 extends over 13 amino acids. CDR1 is LNHDA and CDR2 is SQIVND in the germline V gene (reference sequence). The CDR3 DNA is TGTGCCAGTAGTATTACTCCGGGCTACGAGCAGTACTTC. Translated, it gives CASSITPGYEQYF. Supplemented by reference TRBV19 and TRBJ2-7, the full variable domain reads DGGITQSPKYLFRKEGQNVTLSCEQNLNHDAMYWYRQDPGQGLRLIYYSQIVNDFQKGDIAEGYSVSREKKESFPLTVTSAQKNPTAFYLCASSITPGYEQYFGPGTRLTVT.